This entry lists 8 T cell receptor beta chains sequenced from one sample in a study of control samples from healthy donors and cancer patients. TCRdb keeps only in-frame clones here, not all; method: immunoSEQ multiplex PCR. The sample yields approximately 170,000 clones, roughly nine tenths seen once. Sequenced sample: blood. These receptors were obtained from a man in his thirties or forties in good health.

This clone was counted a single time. The CDR3 protein is CASSSKQGTEAFF. Written as DNA, the CDR3 is TGTGCCAGCAGTTCCAAACAGGGTACTGAAGCTTTCTTT. This sequence joins TRBV6-6 and TRBJ1-1, with D tentatively TRBD1 (6 bases). V was trimmed by 4 bases and J by 5 bases, leaving 11 bases between them. CDR3 length: 13 amino acids. Germline V gives CDR1 MNHNY, CDR2 SVGAGI (reference sequence).

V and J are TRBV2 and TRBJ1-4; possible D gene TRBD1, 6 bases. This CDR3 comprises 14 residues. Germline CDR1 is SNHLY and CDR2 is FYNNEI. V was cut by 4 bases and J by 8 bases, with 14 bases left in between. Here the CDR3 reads CASSAVNRDEKLFF. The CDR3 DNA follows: TGTGCCAGCAGTGCGGTAAACAGGGACGAAAAACTGTTTTTT.

The CDR3 region is CASSQGSRGSGELFF. CDR3 DNA sequence: TGCGCCAGCAGCCAAGGATCACGAGGATCGGGGGAGCTGTTTTTT. The chain recombines TRBV4-3 with TRBJ2-2; D is unclear. Germline assignment: CDR1 LGHNA and CDR2 YSLEER. The CDR3 is made up of 15 amino acids. Trimming removed 1 base at V and 8 bases at J, with 14 bases between.

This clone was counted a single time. This CDR3 reads CASSSSLTGRTGNSPLHF. The CDR3 nucleotides are TGTGCCAGCAGCTCGAGTCTCACGGGTCGGACAGGGAATTCACCCCTCCACTTT. The chain combines TRBV7-2 with TRBJ1-6; 8 nucleotides align to TRBD1. CDR3 size: 18 residues. The V gene's germline CDR1 is SGHTA and CDR2 FQGNSA. V was pared by 4 bases and J by 7 bases, with 15 bases of the junction left unmatched.

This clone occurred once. The CDR3, as DNA: TGTGCCAGCAGCTTAGTGTCCGTCGACGAGCAGTACTTC. Translating gives CASSLVSVDEQYF. The chain is built from TRBV7-2 and TRBJ2-7, with unresolved D. The V gene's germline CDR1 is SGHTA and CDR2 FQGNSA. Between the trimmed V and J ends, which lost 1 base and 5 bases, there was a span of 9 bases. The CDR3 runs to 13 residues.

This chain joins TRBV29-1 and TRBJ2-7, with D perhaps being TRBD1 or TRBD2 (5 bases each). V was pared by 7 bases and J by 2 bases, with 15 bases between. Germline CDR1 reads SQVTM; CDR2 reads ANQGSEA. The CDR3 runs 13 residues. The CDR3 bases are TGCAGCGCGTTGGGGACCGATACCTACGAGCAGTACTTC. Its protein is CSALGTDTYEQYF.

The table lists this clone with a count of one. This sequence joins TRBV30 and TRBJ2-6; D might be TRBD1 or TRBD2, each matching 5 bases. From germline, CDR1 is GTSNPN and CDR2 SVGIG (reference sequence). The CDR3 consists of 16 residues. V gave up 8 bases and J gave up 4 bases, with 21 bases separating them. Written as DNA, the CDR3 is TGTGCCAGCTGGGGAGACGGACACCCCGGGGCCAACGTCCTGACTTTC. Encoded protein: CASWGDGHPGANVLTF.

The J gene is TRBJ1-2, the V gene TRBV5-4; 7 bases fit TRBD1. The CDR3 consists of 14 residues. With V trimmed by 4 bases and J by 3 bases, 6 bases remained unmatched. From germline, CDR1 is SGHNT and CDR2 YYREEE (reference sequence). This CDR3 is CASSPDRLYYGYTF. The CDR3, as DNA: TGTGCCAGCAGCCCGGACAGGCTATACTATGGCTACACCTTC.